This section outlines one T cell receptor beta chain sequence together with its context. The antigen is not known. This record comes from a study of cytomegalovirus exposure and HLA in healthy donors. About the research overall: Researchers previously reported finding roughly 120 million unique TCR beta sequences from 170 million or so T cells.

The germline V and J ends were trimmed by 0 bases and 8 bases, with 9 bases remaining between them. Germline CDR1 reads SGDLS; CDR2 reads YYNGEE. CDR3 size: 14 residues. PCR amplification relied on 60 Vbeta primers (plus 13 Jbeta primers). Profiled with immunoSEQ multiplex PCR; TCRdb holds only in-frame clones, not every one. Here the sample spans tens of thousands of clones, about four fifths being singletons. Whole-study findings and limits: Cytomegalovirus association was listed for 150 or so TCR beta chains. Association of fewer than 20,000 TCR beta sequences with HLA alleles was found at 0.05 false discovery rate in a later analysis. The sole available immune exposure information was CMV serostatus.

Sample: PBMCs. The clonotype comes from a man under 40 in good health and CMV-seronegative. The rearrangement links TRBV9 to TRBJ1-6; the D gene is possibly TRBD1 (6 bases). CDR3 loop: CASSVDAGDSPLHF. The CDR3, as DNA: TGTGCCAGCAGCGTAGACGCAGGGGATTCACCCCTCCACTTT.